This T cell receptor beta chain was sequenced in a study of blood T cell repertoires in COVID-19. Study in general: Samples of COVID-19 (acute and convalescent) were obtained from the United States, Italy and Spain. PBMCs, B-cell-depleted T cells, or T cells provided the cDNA or gDNA that made up the material.

As handled by the study authors: For nucleated cells, counts were estimated from reference gene primer amplification. The method was immunoSEQ multiplex PCR; TCRdb's version includes in-frame clones alone and lacks a portion of them. V, J and clone size are taken as reported in that table, and D and trimming were inferred from the DNA itself. The repertoire holds about 110,000 clones, approximately 81% seen once, with around 4.2% in the top ten. Sequenced: peripheral blood. This TCR came from a human donor in a cohort sampled during active COVID-19.

This chain's CDR3 is CASSPTVYGTARMNTEAFF. The CDR3, as DNA: TGTGCCAGCAGCCCAACAGTGTACGGGACAGCTAGGATGAACACTGAAGCTTTCTTT. The rearrangement links TRBV7-9 to TRBJ1-1, with 7 bases aligning to TRBD1. Germline CDR1 is SEHNR and CDR2 is FQNEAQ (reference sequence). The CDR3 spans 19 residues. The trim removed 5 bases at V and 0 bases at J, leaving 18 bases unmatched.